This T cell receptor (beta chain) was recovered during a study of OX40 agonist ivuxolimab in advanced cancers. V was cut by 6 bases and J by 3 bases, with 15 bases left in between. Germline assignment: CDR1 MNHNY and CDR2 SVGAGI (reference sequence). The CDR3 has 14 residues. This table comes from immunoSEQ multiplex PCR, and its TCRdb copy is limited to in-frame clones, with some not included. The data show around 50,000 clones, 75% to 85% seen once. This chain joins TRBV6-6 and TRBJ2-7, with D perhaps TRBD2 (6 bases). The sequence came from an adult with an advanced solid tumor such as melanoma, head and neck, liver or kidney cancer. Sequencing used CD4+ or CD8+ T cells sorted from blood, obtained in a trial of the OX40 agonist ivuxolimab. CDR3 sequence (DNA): TGTGCCAGCAGCATGGGGCTAGCGTACTACGAGCAGTACTTC. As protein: CASSMGLAYYEQYF.